The 21 T cell receptor beta chains below were found in one sample sequenced in a study of cytomegalovirus exposure and HLA in healthy donors. The PCR employed 60 Vbeta primers together with 13 Jbeta primers. The table came from immunoSEQ multiplex PCR; TCRdb's copy has only in-frame clones and leaves some out. The sample has some 220,000 clones; approximately 90% are singletons. The sequencing input was PBMCs. The receptor source for this set is a woman in her late teens or twenties in good health and CMV-seronegative.

The chain carries TRBV7-9 and TRBJ1-5; 7 nucleotides match TRBD1. The V segment lost 4 bases and the J segment 0 bases; nucleotides outside the gene matches: 9. Germline loops: CDR1 SEHNR, CDR2 FQNEAQ (reference sequence). The CDR3 sequence is 17 residues long. The CDR3 sequence is CASSSYSGTASNQPQHF. In DNA form, the CDR3 reads TGTGCCAGCAGCTCTTATTCTGGGACAGCTAGCAATCAGCCCCAGCATTTT.

This chain's CDR3 is CASSTRRGSGNTIYF. CDR3 coding DNA: TGTGCCAGCAGTACCCGAAGGGGCTCTGGAAACACCATATATTTT. This sequence joins TRBV2 and TRBJ1-3; possible D gene TRBD1, 5 bases. The germline gives CDR1 SNHLY, CDR2 FYNNEI. Trimming stripped 5 bases from V and 0 bases from J, with 11 bases between. This CDR3 contains 15 residues.

This chain connects TRBV19 to TRBJ2-7; D not resolved. V was shortened by 0 bases and J by 7 bases, with 10 bases between the two germline ends. Germline V gene data show CDR1 as LNHDA and CDR2 as SQIVND (reference sequence). This CDR3 is built from 13 residues. CDR3 nucleotide sequence: TGTGCCAGTAGTATAGAGTCCCGTCGGGAGCAGTACTTC. Protein product: CASSIESRREQYF.

The rearrangement joins TRBV11-2 to TRBJ2-2; 11 bases line up with TRBD1. V lost 5 bases and J lost 6; bases outside the gene matches: 5. The CDR3 loop spans 15 amino acids. Germline assignment: CDR1 SGHAT and CDR2 FQNNGV. CDR3: CASSPRTGGPGELFF. In DNA form, the CDR3 reads TGTGCCAGCAGCCCCAGGACAGGGGGCCCCGGGGAGCTGTTTTTT.

The chain uses TRBV19 and TRBJ1-1; the D gene is possibly TRBD1 (6 bases). The CDR3 runs to 15 residues. The V end was cut by 6 bases, the J end by 1 base, with 15 bases between. CDR1 LNHDA and CDR2 SQIVND come from the germline V gene (reference sequence). CDR3 nucleotide sequence: TGTGCCAGTAGACCCGGACAGTTCTCGAACACTGAAGCTTTCTTT. Residues: CASRPGQFSNTEAFF.

About this clone: This CDR3 is also generated by other DNA sequences in the sample. The V gene is TRBV7-2, the J gene TRBJ2-7; tentative D call: TRBD1 (5 bases). V lost 1 base and J lost 2, with 12 bases in between. The CDR3 is 15 amino acids. CDR1 SGHTA and CDR2 FQGNSA come from the germline V gene. DNA for the CDR3: TGTGCCAGCAGCTTAGTCGGTGGGGCTCCCTACGAGCAGTACTTC. Amino acids: CASSLVGGAPYEQYF.

V and J are TRBV5-4 and TRBJ2-7; maybe TRBD1 (6 bases). The CDR3 is 18 residues long. The V and J ends lost 4 bases and 5 bases respectively, with 28 bases between them. The germline V gene has CDR1 SGHNT and CDR2 YYREEE (reference sequence). The CDR3 region has the DNA TGTGCCAGCAGCCCGATTTTACCGGCGGCAGGGGTGTCCGACGAGCAGTACTTC. Translating gives CASSPILPAAGVSDEQYF.

V and J are TRBV9 and TRBJ2-7; 14 bases are shared with TRBD2. The CDR3 length is 17 residues. Per germline, CDR1 SGDLS and CDR2 YYNGEE. After removal of 4 bases from V and 4 bases from J, the junction contained 10 bases not matched to a gene. CDR3 region: CASSPGTSGRPIYEQYF. Here the CDR3 DNA reads TGTGCCAGCAGCCCCGGGACTAGCGGGAGACCAATATACGAGCAGTACTTC.

The V and J genes are TRBV29-1 and TRBJ2-7; TRBD2 might be the D (6 bases). There are 12 residues in the CDR3. In germline, CDR1 is SQVTM, CDR2 ANQGSEA. Trimming left V 6 bases short and J 5 bases short, with 14 bases between. The CDR3 region is CSVTRELDEQYF. The CDR3 coding sequence is TGCAGCGTAACACGGGAGCTGGACGAGCAGTACTTC.

The chain links TRBV4-3 to TRBJ1-1; D is possibly TRBD1 (6 bases). Per the germline V gene, CDR1 is LGHNA and CDR2 is YSLEER. Trimming removed 8 bases from V and 0 bases from J, with 10 bases in between. The CDR3 spans 13 residues. The CDR3 DNA follows: TGCGCCAGCGGGAGGGGGGTGAACACTGAAGCTTTCTTT. Translation: CASGRGVNTEAFF.

This chain links TRBV7-6 with TRBJ2-4, with 7 bases matching TRBD1. J gave up 6 bases and V 0 bases, and 2 bases lay outside the gene matches. CDR1 SGHVS and CDR2 FNYEAQ come from the germline V gene. The CDR3 extends over 14 amino acids. In DNA, the CDR3 is TGTGCCAGCAGCTTAGCGGGACAGTCAAACATTCAGTACTTC. Amino acids: CASSLAGQSNIQYF.

This clone was seen more than once but under ten times. The chain carries TRBV5-6 and TRBJ2-7, with a weak D call TRBD1 (6 bases). The germline gives CDR1 SGHDT, CDR2 YYEEEE. V was shortened by 5 bases and J by 5 bases, with 17 bases between the two germline ends. The CDR3 consists of 14 residues. CDR3 loop: CASSLLWGTHEQYF. CDR3 coding DNA: TGTGCCAGCAGTTTGTTGTGGGGGACACACGAGCAGTACTTC.

The gene calls are TRBV2 and TRBJ1-4; D perhaps matches TRBD1 (6 bases). The germline CDR1 and CDR2 sequences are SNHLY and FYNNEI. Trimming left V 3 bases short and J 10 bases short, with 15 bases between. This CDR3 is built from 14 residues. Written as DNA, the CDR3 is TGTGCCAGCAGTGACAGGGGTGGGGATGGAAAACTGTTTTTT. Translated: CASSDRGGDGKLFF.

J is TRBJ2-7 and V is TRBV18, with TRBD2 matching over 8 bases. The CDR3 length is 14 residues. The V and J ends lost 1 base and 5 bases, in that order; junction bases with no gene match: 4. Germline V lookup: CDR1 KGHSH, CDR2 LQKENI. The CDR3 bases are TGTGCCAGCTCACCACGAACTAGCGGTAACGAGCAGTACTTC. Its protein is CASSPRTSGNEQYF.

The gene calls are TRBV19 and TRBJ2-5; 8 bases line up with TRBD1. The germline V gene has CDR1 LNHDA and CDR2 SQIVND (reference sequence). This CDR3 is 15 amino acids long. V lost 6 bases, J lost 11 bases, and 17 bases stayed unmatched. The CDR3 DNA reads as TGTGCCAGTAGGGATCCGGGACAGGCCCCTCAAAAGCAGTACTTC. The encoded protein is CASRDPGQAPQKQYF. The entire variable domain, with the rest obtained from reference TRBV19 and TRBJ2-5, is as follows: DGGITQSPKYLFRKEGQNVTLSCEQNLNHDAMYWYRQDPGQGLRLIYYSQIVNDFQKGDIAEGYSVSREKKESFPLTVTSAQKNPTAFYLCASRDPGQAPQKQYFGPGTRLLVL.

This chain links TRBV4-1 with TRBJ2-1; D ambiguous. The germline V gene encodes CDR1 MGHRA and CDR2 YSYEKL. The CDR3 sequence is 14 residues long. The V gene lost 3 bases and the J gene lost 7 bases, with 13 bases spanning the gap. The CDR3: CASSHRPGGNEQFF. In nucleotides, the CDR3 is TGCGCCAGCAGCCATCGGCCAGGTGGGAATGAGCAGTTCTTC.

The rearrangement joins TRBV2 to TRBJ1-1; 8 positions match TRBD1. The CDR3 extends over 12 amino acids. Germline-derived CDR1 and CDR2 are SNHLY and FYNNEI. The trim removed 8 bases at V and 7 bases at J, leaving 6 bases unmatched. The chain's CDR3 is CASGTGGGEAFF. Here the CDR3 DNA reads TGTGCCAGCGGAACAGGGGGAGGTGAAGCTTTCTTT. The variable domain in full, with the rest retrieved from reference TRBV2 and TRBJ1-1, is EPEVTQTPSHQVTQMGQEVILRCVPISNHLYFYWYRQILGQKVEFLVSFYNNEISEKSEIFDDQFSVERPDGSNFTLKIRSTKLEDSAMYFCASGTGGGEAFFGQGTRLTVV.

The chain couples TRBV27 to TRBJ1-2, with D tentatively TRBD1 (5 bases). CDR1 and CDR2 (germline): MNHEY, SMNVEV (reference sequence). This CDR3 has 15 amino acids. Trimming cost V 6 bases and J 6 bases, with 20 bases left between them. The CDR3 DNA reads as TGTGCCAGCAGGGGAACGGGGGGAAATAGAAATGGCTACACCTTC. Translating gives CASRGTGGNRNGYTF.

The chain links TRBV19 to TRBJ2-7; tentatively, D is TRBD1 (6 bases). V was clipped by 0 bases and J by 5 bases, with 14 bases between them. This CDR3 spans 15 amino acids. Germline-derived CDR1 and CDR2 are LNHDA and SQIVND (reference sequence). In nucleotides, the CDR3 is TGTGCCAGTAGTATAGATCGGGCAGGGGACGACGAGCAGTACTTC. Protein: CASSIDRAGDDEQYF.

This clone was observed a few times. The chain employs TRBV5-1 and TRBJ2-4, with 9 bases fitting TRBD1. CDR1 is SGHRS, CDR2 YFSETQ, per germline. V was clipped by 3 bases and J by 9 bases; unmatched bases: 7. The length of the CDR3 is 14 residues. The CDR3 coding sequence is TGCGCCAGCAGCTGGCCGGGACAGGGAAGCATTCAGTACTTC. Translating it yields CASSWPGQGSIQYF.

J is TRBJ1-5 and V is TRBV30, with D possibly matching TRBD1 (5 bases). Germline assignment: CDR1 GTSNPN and CDR2 SVGIG (reference sequence). Trimming left V 2 bases short and J 6 bases short, with 11 bases between. The CDR3 has 13 amino acids. CDR3 DNA: TGTGCCTGGAGTTGGGGGGAAGGTCAGCCCCAGCATTTT. Its translation is CAWSWGEGQPQHF.